The 19 T cell receptor beta chains below come from one sample, sequenced in a study of T cell responses to AZD1222 COVID-19 vaccine. The method was immunoSEQ multiplex PCR; TCRdb's version includes in-frame clones alone and lacks a portion of them. This sample yields under 200,000 clones, of which roughly 94% are seen a single time; 1% to 1.5% belongs to the top ten. This material consisted of peripheral blood, taken 28 days after the second AZD1222 dose. Receptors were obtained from an adult who received the AZD1222 COVID-19 vaccine.

The chain recombines TRBV7-2 with TRBJ1-6; 8 bases line up with TRBD1. V dropped 5 bases and J dropped 10; count of bases not matched to a gene: 13. The length of the CDR3 is 16 residues. CDR1 and CDR2 (germline): SGHTA, FQGNSA. The CDR3 reads CASSPRRGQVGSPLHF. CDR3 sequence (DNA): TGTGCCAGCAGCCCTAGGAGGGGACAGGTTGGGTCACCCCTCCACTTT.

The chain is built from TRBV11-2 and TRBJ2-7; D gene unclear. Germline V gene lookup returns CDR1 SGHAT and CDR2 FQNNGV. V was cut by 5 bases and J by 2 bases, with 4 bases left in between. The CDR3 is made up of 11 amino acids. The CDR3, as DNA: TGTGCCAGCAGCCAAGCCTACGAGCAGTACTTC. Amino acids: CASSQAYEQYF.

This chain connects TRBV28 to TRBJ1-2, with D hard to call. Germline CDR1 and CDR2: MDHEN and SYDVKM. Between the trimmed V and J ends, which lost 3 bases and 1 base, there was a span of 6 bases. The CDR3 extends over 13 amino acids. DNA of the CDR3: TGTGCCAGCAGTTTTCGGGATAACTATGGCTACACCTTC. Residues: CASSFRDNYGYTF.

This clone was seen a few times. This chain uses TRBV25-1 with TRBJ2-3; 8 nucleotides align to TRBD1. CDR1 and CDR2 (germline): MGHDK, SYGVNS. V lost 4 bases to trimming and J lost 2 bases; unmatched junction nucleotides: 5. This CDR3 has 15 amino acids. This CDR3 reads CASSGGTGDTDTQYF. The CDR3 DNA reads as TGTGCCAGCAGTGGAGGGACAGGAGACACAGATACGCAGTATTTT.

V is TRBV3-1 (or the pseudogene TRBV3-2) and J is TRBJ1-2; 8 positions match TRBD1. This CDR3 is built from 15 residues. The J segment lost 2 bases and the V segment lost 4 bases, leaving 6 bases of the junction unmatched. Germline-derived CDR1 and CDR2 are LGHDT and YNNKEL (reference sequence). This CDR3 reads CASSPIRTGNYGYTF. CDR3 DNA: TGTGCCAGCAGCCCGATAAGGACAGGGAACTATGGCTACACCTTC.

V is TRBV18 and J is TRBJ1-6; 7 bases line up with TRBD1. Germline V CDR1 and CDR2: KGHSH, LQKENI. This CDR3 spans 12 amino acids. J was trimmed by 10 bases and V by 11 bases; bases with no gene match: 8. CDR3 amino acids: CAAKGANSPLHF. Here the CDR3 DNA reads TGTGCCGCGAAGGGGGCCAACTCACCCCTCCACTTT.

The V call is TRBV28, the J call TRBJ1-3, with unresolved D. V was cut by 4 bases and J by 0 bases, with 19 bases left in between. Per germline, CDR1 MDHEN and CDR2 SYDVKM. The CDR3 sequence is 18 residues long. CDR3 nucleotides: TGTGCCAGCAGTTCCTCCCCGGACGCGGAAGCCTCTGGAAACACCATATATTTT. Protein: CASSSSPDAEASGNTIYF.

The chain couples TRBV13 to TRBJ2-1; TRBD2 matches 12 bases. Per the germline V gene, CDR1 is PRHDT and CDR2 is FYEKMQ (reference sequence). The ends lost 5 bases at V and 5 bases at J; junction bases unmatched: 4. The CDR3 has 15 residues. For the CDR3, the DNA is TGTGCCAGCAGCGGCCGACTAGCGGGGGACAATGAGCAGTTCTTC. It specifies CASSGRLAGDNEQFF.

This clone has just one count. The chain carries TRBV5-6 and TRBJ1-2; D unresolved. Germline lookup yields CDR1 SGHDT and CDR2 YYEEEE. The CDR3 is made up of 12 amino acids. V lost 0 bases and J 7 bases, leaving 7 bases between the germline ends. DNA for the CDR3: TGTGCCAGCAGCTTGGGGCAGTCTGGCTACACCTTC. This encodes CASSLGQSGYTF.

This sequence joins TRBV12-3 or TRBV12-4 and TRBJ1-4; D call uncertain. V lost 8 bases and J lost 7, with 8 bases in between. CDR3 length equals 11 residues. The chain's CDR3 is CASRSSEKLFF. CDR3 sequence (DNA): TGTGCCAGCCGTTCATCTGAAAAACTGTTTTTT.

The CDR3 spells CASSPATGGAGTEAFF. The DNA for the CDR3 is TGTGCCAGCAGCCCCGCAACAGGGGGCGCGGGCACTGAAGCTTTCTTT. The chain joins TRBV28 to TRBJ1-1; 9 bases line up with TRBD1. Germline V lookup: CDR1 MDHEN, CDR2 SYDVKM. The CDR3 totals 16 residues. After removal of 6 bases from V and 4 bases from J, the junction contained 12 bases not matched to a gene.

The rearrangement joins TRBV7-9 to TRBJ1-5; D is perhaps TRBD1 (5 bases). Trimming cost V 1 base and J 7 bases, with 5 bases left between them. The length of the CDR3 is 12 residues. Germline V gives CDR1 SEHNR, CDR2 FQNEAQ (reference sequence). The CDR3 DNA follows: TGTGCCAGCAGCTTAGAGGGGCAGCCCCAGCATTTT. This gives the protein CASSLEGQPQHF.

For this clone: This sample includes further DNA sequences coding for the same CDR3. The rearrangement joins TRBV5-6 to TRBJ2-7; D remains ambiguous. Germline CDR1 is SGHDT and CDR2 is YYEEEE. The CDR3 consists of 11 residues. Trimming pared 0 bases from V and 4 bases from J, leaving 2 bases between. In DNA form, the CDR3 reads TGTGCCAGCAGCTTGGGGTACGAGCAGTACTTC. This codes for CASSLGYEQYF.

The chain links TRBV19 to TRBJ1-1; D not resolved. The length of the CDR3 is 13 residues. Trimming pared 8 bases from V and 6 bases from J, leaving 16 bases between. From germline, CDR1 is LNHDA and CDR2 SQIVND (reference sequence). CDR3: CASSFRTYAEAFF. As DNA, the CDR3 is TGTGCCAGTTCCTTCCGAACATACGCTGAAGCTTTCTTT.

V is TRBV11-2 and J is TRBJ2-3; D ambiguous. CDR3 length: 16 residues. Germline CDR1 SGHAT, CDR2 FQNNGV. V dropped 0 bases and J dropped 2 bases, with 12 bases sitting between them. The CDR3 nucleotides read TGTGCCAGCAGCTTAGATCTTATAGGGTCCACAGATACGCAGTATTTT. Translation: CASSLDLIGSTDTQYF.

The V and J genes are TRBV3-1 (or the pseudogene TRBV3-2) and TRBJ1-1, with 9 bases fitting TRBD1. This CDR3 spans 13 amino acids. J gave up 6 bases and V 4 bases, and 3 bases lay outside the gene matches. Germline V gives CDR1 LGHDT, CDR2 YNNKEL (reference sequence). The CDR3 DNA follows: TGTGCCAGCAGCCCGAGACAGGGGGCTGAAGCTTTCTTT. It encodes CASSPRQGAEAFF.

J is TRBJ1-5 and V is TRBV7-8; TRBD1 is a possible D gene (5 bases). Germline V gives CDR1 SGHVS, CDR2 FQNEAQ. The ends were cut back, 1 base at V and 1 base at J, with 17 bases in the middle. This CDR3 is built from 18 residues. The CDR3 nucleotides are TGTGCCAGCAGCTTAGGACTCATAGGGGCGCAAAGCAATCAGCCCCAGCATTTT. The encoded protein is CASSLGLIGAQSNQPQHF. Full variable domain (outside the CDR3, taken from reference TRBV7-8 and TRBJ1-5): GAGVSQSPRYKVAKRGQDVALRCDPISGHVSLFWYQQALGQGPEFLTYFQNEAQLDKSGLPSDRFFAERPEGSVSTLKIQRTQQEDSAVYLCASSLGLIGAQSNQPQHFGDGTRLSIL.

The rearrangement links TRBV29-1 to TRBJ1-3; D is unclear. Trimming shortened V by 2 bases and J by 2 bases, and 4 bases separated the two germline ends. The CDR3 sequence is 12 residues long. CDR1 and CDR2 from the germline V gene are SQVTM and ANQGSEA. For the CDR3, the DNA is TGCAGCGTTGAACTAGCTGGAAACACCATATATTTT. Translating it yields CSVELAGNTIYF.

The rearrangement links TRBV4-2 to TRBJ1-2; TRBD1 is a possible D gene (5 bases). The germline V gene encodes CDR1 LGHNA and CDR2 YNFKEQ. The CDR3 runs 16 residues. V lost 1 base and J lost 1, with 13 bases in between. The CDR3 loop is CASSQVGDGFNYGYTF. The CDR3 DNA sequence: TGTGCCAGCAGCCAAGTGGGGGACGGTTTTAACTATGGCTACACCTTC.